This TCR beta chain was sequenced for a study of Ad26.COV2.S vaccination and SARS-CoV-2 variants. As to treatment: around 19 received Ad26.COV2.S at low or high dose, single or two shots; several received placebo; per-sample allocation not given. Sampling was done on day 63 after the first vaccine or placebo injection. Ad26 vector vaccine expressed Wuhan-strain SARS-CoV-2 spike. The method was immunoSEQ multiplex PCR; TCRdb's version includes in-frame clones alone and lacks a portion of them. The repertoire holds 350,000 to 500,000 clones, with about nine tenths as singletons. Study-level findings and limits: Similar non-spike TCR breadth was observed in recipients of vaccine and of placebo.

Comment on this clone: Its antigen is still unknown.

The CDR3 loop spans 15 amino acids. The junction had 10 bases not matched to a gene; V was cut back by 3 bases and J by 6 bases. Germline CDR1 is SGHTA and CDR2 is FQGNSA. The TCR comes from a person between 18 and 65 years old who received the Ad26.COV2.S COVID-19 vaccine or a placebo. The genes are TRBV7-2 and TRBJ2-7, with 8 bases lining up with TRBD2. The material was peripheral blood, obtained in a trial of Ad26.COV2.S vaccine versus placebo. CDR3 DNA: TGTGCCAGCAGCTTTCCGGTGGGGGCGGGAGGCGAGCAGTACTTC. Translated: CASSFPVGAGGEQYF. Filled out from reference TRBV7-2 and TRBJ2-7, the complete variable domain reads GAGVSQSPSNKVTEKGKDVELRCDPISGHTALYWYRQSLGQGLEFLIYFQGNSAPDKSGLPSDRFSAERTGGSVSTLTIQRTQQEDSAVYLCASSFPVGAGGEQYFGPGTRLTVT.